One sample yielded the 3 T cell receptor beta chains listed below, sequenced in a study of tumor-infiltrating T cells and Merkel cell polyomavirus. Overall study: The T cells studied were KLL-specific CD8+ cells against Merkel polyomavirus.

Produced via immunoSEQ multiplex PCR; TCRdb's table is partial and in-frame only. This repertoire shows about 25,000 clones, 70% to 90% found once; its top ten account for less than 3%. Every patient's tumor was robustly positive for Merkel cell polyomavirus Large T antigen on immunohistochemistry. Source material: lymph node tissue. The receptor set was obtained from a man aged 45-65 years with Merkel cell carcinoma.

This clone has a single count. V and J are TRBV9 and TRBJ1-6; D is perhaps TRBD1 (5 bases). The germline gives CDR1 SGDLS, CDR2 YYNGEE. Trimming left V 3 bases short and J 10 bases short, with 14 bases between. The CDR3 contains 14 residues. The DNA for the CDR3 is TGTGCCAGCAGCGCTAAAACGGGGGGGTCACCCCTCCACTTT. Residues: CASSAKTGGSPLHF. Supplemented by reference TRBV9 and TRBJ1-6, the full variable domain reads DSGVTQTPKHLITATGQRVTLRCSPRSGDLSVYWYQQSLDQGLQFLIQYYNGEERAKGNILERFSAQQFPDLHSELNLSSLELGDSALYFCASSAKTGGSPLHFGNGTRLTVT.

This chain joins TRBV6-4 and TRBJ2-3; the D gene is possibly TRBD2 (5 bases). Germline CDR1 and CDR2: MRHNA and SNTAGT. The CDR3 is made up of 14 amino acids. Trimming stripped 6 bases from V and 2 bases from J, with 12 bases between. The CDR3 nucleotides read TGTGCCAGCAGAATTACCGGGGACACAGATACGCAGTATTTT. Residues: CASRITGDTDTQYF.

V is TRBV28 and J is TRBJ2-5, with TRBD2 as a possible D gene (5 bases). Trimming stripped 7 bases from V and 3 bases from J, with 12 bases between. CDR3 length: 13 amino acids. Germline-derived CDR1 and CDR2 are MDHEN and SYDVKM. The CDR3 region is CASTTPGKETQYF. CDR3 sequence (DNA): TGTGCCAGCACCACCCCGGGGAAAGAGACCCAGTACTTC.